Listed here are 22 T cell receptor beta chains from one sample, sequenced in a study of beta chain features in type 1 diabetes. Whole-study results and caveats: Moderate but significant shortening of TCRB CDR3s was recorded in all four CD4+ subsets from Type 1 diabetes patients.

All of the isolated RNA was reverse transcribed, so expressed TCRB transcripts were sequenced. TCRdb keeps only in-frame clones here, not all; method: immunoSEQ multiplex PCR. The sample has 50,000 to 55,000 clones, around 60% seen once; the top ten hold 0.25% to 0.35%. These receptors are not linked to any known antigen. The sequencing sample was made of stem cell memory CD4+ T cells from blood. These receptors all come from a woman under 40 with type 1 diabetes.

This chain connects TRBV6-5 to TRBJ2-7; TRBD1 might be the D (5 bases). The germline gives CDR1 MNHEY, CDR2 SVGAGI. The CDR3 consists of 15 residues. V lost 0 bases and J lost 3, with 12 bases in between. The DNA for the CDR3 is TGTGCCAGCAGTTACTCGGGGCGGCCTTACTACGAGCAGTACTTC. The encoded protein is CASSYSGRPYYEQYF.

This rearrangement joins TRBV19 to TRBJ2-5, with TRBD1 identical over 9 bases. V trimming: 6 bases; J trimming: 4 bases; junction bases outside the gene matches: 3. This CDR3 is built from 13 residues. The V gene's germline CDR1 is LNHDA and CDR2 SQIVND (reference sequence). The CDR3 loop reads CASSHRGRETQYF. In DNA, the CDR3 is TGTGCCAGTAGCCACAGGGGGCGAGAGACCCAGTACTTC.

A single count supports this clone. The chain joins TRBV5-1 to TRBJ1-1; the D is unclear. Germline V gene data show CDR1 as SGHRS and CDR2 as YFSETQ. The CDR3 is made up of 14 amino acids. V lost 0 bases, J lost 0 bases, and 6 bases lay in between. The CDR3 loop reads CASSLGRLNTEAFF. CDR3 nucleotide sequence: TGCGCCAGCAGCTTGGGGCGGTTGAACACTGAAGCTTTCTTT.

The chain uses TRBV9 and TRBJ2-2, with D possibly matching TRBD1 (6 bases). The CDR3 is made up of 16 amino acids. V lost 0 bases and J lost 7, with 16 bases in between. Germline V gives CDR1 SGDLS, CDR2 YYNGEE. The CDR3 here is CASSVGIEQQGGELFF. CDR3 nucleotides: TGTGCCAGCAGCGTAGGGATAGAGCAACAGGGCGGGGAGCTGTTTTTT.

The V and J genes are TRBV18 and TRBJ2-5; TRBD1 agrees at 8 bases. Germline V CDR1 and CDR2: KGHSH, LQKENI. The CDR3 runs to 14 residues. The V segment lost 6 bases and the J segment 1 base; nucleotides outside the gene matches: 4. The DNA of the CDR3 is TGTGCCAGCTCTTCTCAGGGGGCCCAAGAGACCCAGTACTTC. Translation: CASSSQGAQETQYF. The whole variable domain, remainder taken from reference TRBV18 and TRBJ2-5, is NAGVMQNPRHLVRRRGQEARLRCSPMKGHSHVYWYRQLPEEGLKFMVYLQKENIIDESGMPKERFSAEFPKEGPSILRIQQVVRGDSAAYFCASSSQGAQETQYFGPGTRLLVL.

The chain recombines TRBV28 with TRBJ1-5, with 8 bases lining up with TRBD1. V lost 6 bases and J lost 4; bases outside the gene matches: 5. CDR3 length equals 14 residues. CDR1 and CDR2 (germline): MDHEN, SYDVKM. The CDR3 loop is CASRRDRFNQPQHF. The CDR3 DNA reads TGTGCCAGCAGGAGGGACAGGTTTAATCAGCCCCAGCATTTT.

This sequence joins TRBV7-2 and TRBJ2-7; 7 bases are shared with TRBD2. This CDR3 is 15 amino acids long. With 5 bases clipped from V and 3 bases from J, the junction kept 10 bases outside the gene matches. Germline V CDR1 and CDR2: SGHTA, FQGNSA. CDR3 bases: TGTGCCAGCAGCGCCGCCGGGACTAACTTCTACGAGCAGTACTTC. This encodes CASSAAGTNFYEQYF. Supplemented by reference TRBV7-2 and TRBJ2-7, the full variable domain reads GAGVSQSPSNKVTEKGKDVELRCDPISGHTALYWYRQSLGQGLEFLIYFQGNSAPDKSGLPSDRFSAERTGGSVSTLTIQRTQQEDSAVYLCASSAAGTNFYEQYFGPGTRLTVT.

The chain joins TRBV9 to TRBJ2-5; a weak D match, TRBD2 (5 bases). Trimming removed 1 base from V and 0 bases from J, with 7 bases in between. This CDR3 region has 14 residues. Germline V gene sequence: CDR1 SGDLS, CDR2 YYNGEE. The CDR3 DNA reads TGTGCCAGCAGCGTAAACGGGGACCAAGAGACCCAGTACTTC. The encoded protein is CASSVNGDQETQYF.

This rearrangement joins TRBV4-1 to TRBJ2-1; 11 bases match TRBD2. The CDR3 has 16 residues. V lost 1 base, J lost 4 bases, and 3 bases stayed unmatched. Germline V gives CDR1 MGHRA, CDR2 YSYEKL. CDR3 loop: CASSQGSGREYNEQFF. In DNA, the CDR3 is TGCGCCAGCAGCCAAGGTAGCGGGAGGGAATACAATGAGCAGTTCTTC.

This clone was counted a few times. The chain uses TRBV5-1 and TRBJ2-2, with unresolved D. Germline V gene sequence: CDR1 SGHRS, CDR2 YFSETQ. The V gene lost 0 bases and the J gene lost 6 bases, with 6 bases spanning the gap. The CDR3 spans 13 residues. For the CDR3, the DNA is TGCGCCAGCAGCTTGGAGCCCGCCGGGGAGCTGTTTTTT. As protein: CASSLEPAGELFF.

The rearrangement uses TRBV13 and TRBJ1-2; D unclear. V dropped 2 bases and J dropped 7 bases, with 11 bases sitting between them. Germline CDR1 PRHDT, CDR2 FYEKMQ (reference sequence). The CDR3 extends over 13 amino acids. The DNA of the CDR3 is TGTGCCAGCAGCTTAAAGGGAGGTCGTGGCTACACCTTC. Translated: CASSLKGGRGYTF.

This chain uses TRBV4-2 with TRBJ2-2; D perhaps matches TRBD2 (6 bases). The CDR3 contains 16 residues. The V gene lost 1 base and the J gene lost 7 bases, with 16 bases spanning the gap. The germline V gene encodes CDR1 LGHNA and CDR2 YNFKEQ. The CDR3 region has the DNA TGTGCCAGCAGCCAAGTAGCGGCCGTCAGTCTCGGGGAGCTGTTTTTT. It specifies CASSQVAAVSLGELFF.

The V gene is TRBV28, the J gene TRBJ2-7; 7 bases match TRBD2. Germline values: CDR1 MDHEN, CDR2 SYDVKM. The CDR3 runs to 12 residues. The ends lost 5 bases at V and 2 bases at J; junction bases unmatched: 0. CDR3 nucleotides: TGTGCCAGCAGTGGGAGGGCCTACGAGCAGTACTTC. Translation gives CASSGRAYEQYF.

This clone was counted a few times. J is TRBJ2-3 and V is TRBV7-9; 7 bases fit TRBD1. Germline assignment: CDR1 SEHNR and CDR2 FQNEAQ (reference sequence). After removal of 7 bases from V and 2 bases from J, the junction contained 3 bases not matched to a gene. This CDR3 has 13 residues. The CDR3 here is CASTRGNTDTQYF. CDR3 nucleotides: TGTGCCAGCACCAGGGGGAACACAGATACGCAGTATTTT.

The CDR3 region is CASSVSRLAGPDTQYF. CDR3 nucleotide sequence: TGTGCCAGCAGCGTATCCCGACTAGCGGGCCCAGATACGCAGTATTTT. The V and J genes are TRBV9 and TRBJ2-3, with TRBD2 matching over 10 bases. The CDR3 length is 16 residues. J gave up 4 bases and V 1 base, and 6 bases lay outside the gene matches. The germline V gene encodes CDR1 SGDLS and CDR2 YYNGEE. Supplemented by reference TRBV9 and TRBJ2-3, the full variable domain reads DSGVTQTPKHLITATGQRVTLRCSPRSGDLSVYWYQQSLDQGLQFLIQYYNGEERAKGNILERFSAQQFPDLHSELNLSSLELGDSALYFCASSVSRLAGPDTQYFGPGTRLTVL.

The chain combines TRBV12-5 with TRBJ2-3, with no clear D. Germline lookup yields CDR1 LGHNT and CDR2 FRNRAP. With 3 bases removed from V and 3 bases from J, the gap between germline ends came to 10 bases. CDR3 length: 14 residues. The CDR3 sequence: CASGFGLVTDTQYF. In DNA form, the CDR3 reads TGTGCTAGTGGTTTCGGCCTAGTAACAGATACGCAGTATTTT.

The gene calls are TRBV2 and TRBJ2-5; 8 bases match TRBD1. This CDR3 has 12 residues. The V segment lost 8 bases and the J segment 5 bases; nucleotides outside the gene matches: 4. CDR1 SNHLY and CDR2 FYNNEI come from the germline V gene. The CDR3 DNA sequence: TGTGCCAGCCGACAGGGGCGGGAGACCCAGTACTTC. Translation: CASRQGRETQYF.

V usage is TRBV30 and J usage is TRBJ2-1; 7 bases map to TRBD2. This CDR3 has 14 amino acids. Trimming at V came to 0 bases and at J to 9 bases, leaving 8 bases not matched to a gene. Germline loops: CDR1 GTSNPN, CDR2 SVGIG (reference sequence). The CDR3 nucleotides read TGTGCCTGGAGTGTAATATTAACGGGGGGTGAGCAGTTCTTC. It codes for CAWSVILTGGEQFF.

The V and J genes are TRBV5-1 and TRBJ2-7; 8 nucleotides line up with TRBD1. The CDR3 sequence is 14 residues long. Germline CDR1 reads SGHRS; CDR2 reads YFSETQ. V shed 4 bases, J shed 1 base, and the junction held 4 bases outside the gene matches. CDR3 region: CASSPTGASYEQYF. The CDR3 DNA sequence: TGCGCCAGCAGCCCGACAGGGGCTTCCTACGAGCAGTACTTC. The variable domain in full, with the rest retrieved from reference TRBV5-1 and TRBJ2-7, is KAGVTQTPRYLIKTRGQQVTLSCSPISGHRSVSWYQQTPGQGLQFLFEYFSETQRNKGNFPGRFSGRQFSNSRSEMNVSTLELGDSALYLCASSPTGASYEQYFGPGTRLTVT.

The CDR3 spells CASSLPGTDSYEQYF. The CDR3 DNA sequence: TGTGCCAGCAGCCTCCCCGGGACAGACAGCTACGAGCAGTACTTC. The chain employs TRBV7-9 and TRBJ2-7; 7 bases agree with TRBD1. Trimming took 5 bases from V and 3 from J; bases not matched to a gene: 10. This CDR3 has 15 residues. Germline loops: CDR1 SEHNR, CDR2 FQNEAQ (reference sequence).

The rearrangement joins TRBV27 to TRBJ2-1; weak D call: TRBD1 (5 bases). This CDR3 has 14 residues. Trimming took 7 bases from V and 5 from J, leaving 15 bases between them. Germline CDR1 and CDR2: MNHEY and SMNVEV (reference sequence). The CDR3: CASNRRVGDNEQFF. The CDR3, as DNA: TGTGCCAGCAATCGCAGGGTGGGTGACAATGAGCAGTTCTTC.

The CDR3 region is CASSLVTRDTLEQFF. The CDR3 DNA follows: TGTGCCAGCAGCTTGGTGACCCGGGACACCCTTGAGCAGTTCTTC. V usage is TRBV5-6 and J usage is TRBJ2-1, with a possible D match to TRBD1 (6 bases). CDR3 length: 15 residues. V lost 0 bases and J 9 bases, leaving 16 bases between the germline ends. The V gene's germline CDR1 is SGHDT and CDR2 YYEEEE.